This T cell receptor beta chain is drawn from a study of vaccination effects on CD4 cells after COVID-19. CDR1 and CDR2 (germline): WSHSY, SAAADI. Trimming left V 3 bases short and J 1 base short, with 16 bases between. This CDR3 region has 17 residues. Only in-frame clones appear in the TCRdb table, and some are missing; sequencing was by immunoSEQ multiplex PCR. In the table there are about 45,000 clones, about 80% of which are singletons. Peptide-pool stimulation followed by sequencing identified expanded antigen-specific CD4+ clonotypes in the ViraFEST assay. With more than nine days of culture completed, CD4+ T cells were isolated. Previously uninfected by SARS-CoV-2, the vaccine recipients also showed negative nucleocapsid antibodies. Regarding this clone: Its specificity is unknown.

The sample was CD4+ T cells from PBMCs cultured with SARS-CoV-2 spike peptides, taken before COVID-19 vaccination. This sequence joins TRBV10-2 and TRBJ1-5, with D possibly TRBD1 on 6 matching bases. The receptor was derived from a human donor who received a COVID-19 vaccine. The CDR3 nucleotides read TGCGCCAGCAGTGATTATGGAACAGGGTTGAGCAATCAGCCCCAGCATTTT. This codes for CASSDYGTGLSNQPQHF.